The 4 T cell receptor beta chains below were found in one sample sequenced in a study of T cell repertoires in cytomegalovirus infection. Antigens for these TCRs are unknown. Each CDR3 protein gets one entry after TCRdb re-called the reads with MiXCR. The sample has about 920,000 distinct CDR3 sequences; roughly 30% are singletons. The starting material was cultured CD8+ T cells from PBMCs, obtained from culture after CMV antigen stimulation. The receptors come from a human donor in good health (CMV status not recorded). Some clones in this sample may be carry-over from other donors' samples.

This clonotype has a single count. The genes are TRBV19 and TRBJ2-1; 8 nucleotides align to TRBD1. The CDR3 totals 15 residues. Germline V CDR1 and CDR2: LNHDA, SQIVND (reference sequence). J gave up 9 bases and V 4 bases, and 11 bases lay outside the gene matches. The CDR3 sequence: CASSTSGTGNAEQFF. The DNA for the CDR3 is TGTGCCAGTAGTACTTCCGGGACAGGAAACGCTGAGCAGTTCTTC.

This clonotype was recorded at least ten times. This chain joins TRBV12-5 and TRBJ1-2; D remains unclear. The germline V and J ends were trimmed by 5 bases and 4 bases, with 14 bases remaining between them. CDR3 length: 14 residues. The germline CDR1 and CDR2 sequences are LGHNT and FRNRAP. This CDR3 reads CASGPGKGIYGYTF. The CDR3 bases are TGTGCTAGTGGTCCTGGGAAGGGAATCTATGGCTACACCTTC. The variable domain in full, with the rest retrieved from reference TRBV12-5 and TRBJ1-2, is DARVTQTPRHKVTEMGQEVTMRCQPILGHNTVFWYRQTMMQGLELLAYFRNRAPLDDSGMPKDRFSAEMPDATLATLKIQPSEPRDSAVYFCASGPGKGIYGYTFGSGTRLTVV.

The J gene is TRBJ2-3, the V gene TRBV20-1; D remains unclear. The CDR3 is 13 residues long. V was cut by 4 bases and J by 1 base, with 9 bases left in between. Germline CDR1 reads DFQATT; CDR2 reads SNEGSKA (reference sequence). The DNA of the CDR3 is TGCAGTGCTATGGACCTGGGCACAGATACGCAGTATTTT. Translated, it gives CSAMDLGTDTQYF.

J is TRBJ1-2 and V is TRBV6-2 or TRBV6-3; no clear D. Trimming cost V 2 bases and J 8 bases, with 15 bases left between them. Germline-derived CDR1 and CDR2 are MNHEY and SVGEGT. There are 14 residues in the CDR3. For the CDR3, the DNA is TGTGCCAGCAGTTACGGGCCGGGTCTTCAGGGCTACACCTTC. Translation gives CASSYGPGLQGYTF.